A selection of T cell receptor beta chains follows, all from one sample in a study of tumor-infiltrating lymphocytes in localized non-small cell lung cancer. Profiling relied on immunoSEQ multiplex PCR, and the TCRdb table lists in-frame clones only, not all of them. Of some 8,100 clones listed, 55% to 80% are singletons. The sequenced sample was uninvolved lung tissue not adjacent to the tumor. The receptors originated from a human donor with non-small cell lung cancer. Each CDR3 is given with its conserved first and last residue. The D gene is left open where the match is weak. Size is stated for part of the rows, as once, few or many counts, or as a class when the clone is expanded.

>few|TRBD2|TRBJ2-3|TRBV19
CASGTSGGAVDTQYF
TGTGCCAGTGGGACTAGCGGGGGGGCGGTGGATACGCAGTATTTT
>-|-|TRBJ1-1|TRBV28
CASSLGGQLNTEAFF
TGTGCCAGCAGTTTGGGGGGCCAACTAAACACTGAAGCTTTCTTT
>-|-|TRBJ1-2|TRBV7-9
CASSVRENYGYTF
TGTGCCAGCAGTGTCAGGGAGAACTATGGCTACACCTTC
>-|-|TRBJ2-7|TRBV2
CASSQDREGEQYF
TGTGCCAGCAGTCAGGACAGGGAGGGCGAGCAGTACTTC
>-|-|TRBJ1-1|TRBV30
CAWSRPNTEAFF
TGTGCCTGGAGTAGGCCGAACACTGAAGCTTTCTTT
>medium-sized|TRBD1|TRBJ1-5|TRBV6-1
CASRVGQGWNQPQHF
TGTGCCAGCAGGGTAGGACAGGGGTGGAATCAGCCCCAGCATTTT
>-|TRBD1|TRBJ2-7|TRBV11-1
CASSPRAGQDSYEQYF
TGTGCCAGCAGCCCCCGGGCGGGACAGGACTCCTACGAGCAGTACTTC
>-|TRBD1|TRBJ2-5|TRBV7-2
CASSAGTGGTQQYF
TGTGCCAGCAGCGCCGGGACAGGGGGCACCCAACAGTACTTC
>few|TRBD2|TRBJ2-7|TRBV5-5
CASSQLLSGGYEQYF
TGTGCCAGCAGCCAGCTCCTAAGCGGGGGCTACGAGCAGTACTTC
>once|-|TRBJ1-2|TRBV7-9
CASSLGGSREYGYTF
TGTGCCAGCAGCTTAGGGGGAAGTCGTGAGTATGGCTACACCTTC
>few|-|TRBJ2-3|TRBV27
CASRQRVGTDTQYF
TGTGCCAGCAGACAGCGGGTAGGCACAGATACGCAGTATTTT
>large|-|TRBJ1-2|TRBV5-6
CASSLGDQPDLF
TGTGCCAGCAGCTTGGGGGATCAGCCGGACCTCTTC
>-|TRBD2|TRBJ2-2|TRBV5-6
CASSLRLAGKTGELFF
TGTGCCAGCAGCTTACGACTAGCGGGGAAGACCGGGGAGCTGTTTTTT
>-|-|TRBJ1-5|TRBV5-5
CASSSGPNGEPQHF
TGTGCCAGCAGCTCCGGACCTAACGGGGAGCCCCAGCATTTT
>few|TRBD1|TRBJ1-1|TRBV6-1
CASTTTGTTEAFF
TGTGCCAGCACTACGACAGGGACCACTGAAGCTTTCTTT
>-|-|TRBJ2-2|TRBV30
CATGIDGNTGELFF
TGTGCCACAGGGATCGACGGGAACACCGGGGAGCTGTTTTTT
>once|TRBD2|TRBJ2-1|TRBV2
CASSKSGGAFNEQFF
TGTGCCAGCAGCAAGAGCGGGGGGGCTTTTAATGAGCAGTTCTTC
>-|-|TRBJ1-2|TRBV5-1
CASSSFGGTNYGYTF
TGCGCCAGCAGCTCATTTGGGGGGACTAACTATGGCTACACCTTC
>-|TRBD2|TRBJ2-3|TRBV5-6
CATTGAGVSTDTQYF
TGTGCCACCACGGGAGCGGGGGTTAGCACAGATACGCAGTATTTT
>once|-|TRBJ1-1|TRBV28
CASSLRYTEAFF
TGTGCCAGCAGTTTACGCTACACTGAAGCTTTCTTT
>-|TRBD1|TRBJ1-6|TRBV5-1
CASSPGQGNSPLHF
TGCGCCAGCAGCCCCGGACAGGGGAATTCACCCCTCCACTTT
>-|TRBD2|TRBJ2-7|TRBV6-1
CASRRTSGGYEQYF
TGTGCCAGCAGGCGGACTAGCGGGGGCTACGAGCAGTACTTC
>-|TRBD2|TRBJ2-5|TRBV5-1
CASSWAGDRETQYF
TGCGCCAGCAGCTGGGCGGGGGATAGGGAGACCCAGTACTTC
>-|-|TRBJ2-7|TRBV11-2
CASSLDRQGKNEQYF
TGTGCCAGCAGCTTAGACCGCCAGGGCAAGAACGAGCAGTACTTC
>-|-|TRBJ1-2|TRBV5-8
CASSRDRLLYGYTF
TGTGCCAGCAGCCGGGACCGCCTTCTCTATGGCTACACCTTC
>few|-|TRBJ1-1|TRBV7-2
CASSSPVRDFLGDTEAFF
TGTGCCAGCAGCTCCCCCGTGCGGGACTTTTTAGGGGACACTGAAGCTTTCTTT
>-|TRBD2|TRBJ2-5|TRBV7-9
CASSHTSGGGETQYF
TGTGCCAGCAGCCACACTAGCGGGGGGGGAGAGACCCAGTACTTC
>-|-|TRBJ1-1|TRBV15
CATSRDSGSAFF
TGTGCCACCAGCAGAGATTCAGGAAGCGCTTTCTTT
>-|-|TRBJ2-5|TRBV5-1
CASTRRSQETQYF
TGCGCCAGCACCCGACGGTCCCAAGAGACCCAGTACTTC
>-|TRBD2|TRBJ2-7|TRBV29-1
CSVGLADFTYEQYF
TGCAGCGTCGGACTAGCGGATTTCACCTACGAGCAGTACTTC
>-|-|TRBJ2-7|TRBV6-5
CASTSGQFDNEQYF
TGTGCCAGCACCTCTGGACAGTTTGACAACGAGCAGTACTTC